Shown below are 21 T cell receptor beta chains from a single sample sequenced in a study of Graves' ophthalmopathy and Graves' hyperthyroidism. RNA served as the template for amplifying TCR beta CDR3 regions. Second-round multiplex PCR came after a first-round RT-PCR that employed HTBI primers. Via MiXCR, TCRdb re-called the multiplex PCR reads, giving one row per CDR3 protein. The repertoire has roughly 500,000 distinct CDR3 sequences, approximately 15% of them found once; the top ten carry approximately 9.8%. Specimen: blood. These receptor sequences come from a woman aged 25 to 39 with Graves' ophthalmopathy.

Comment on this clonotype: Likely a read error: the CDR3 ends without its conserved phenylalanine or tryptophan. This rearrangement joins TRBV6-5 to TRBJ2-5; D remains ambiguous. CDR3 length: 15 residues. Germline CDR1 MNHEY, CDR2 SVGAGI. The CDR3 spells CASSYSAATQESQYY. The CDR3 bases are TGTGCCAGCAGTTACTCTGCAGCGACTCAAGAGTCCCAGTACTAC.

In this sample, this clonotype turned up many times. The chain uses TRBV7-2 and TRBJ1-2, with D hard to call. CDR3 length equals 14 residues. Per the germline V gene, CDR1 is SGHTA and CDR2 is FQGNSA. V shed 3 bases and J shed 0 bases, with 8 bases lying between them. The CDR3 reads CASSFVAANYGYTF. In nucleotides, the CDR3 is TGTGCCAGCAGCTTCGTGGCGGCTAACTATGGCTACACCTTC.

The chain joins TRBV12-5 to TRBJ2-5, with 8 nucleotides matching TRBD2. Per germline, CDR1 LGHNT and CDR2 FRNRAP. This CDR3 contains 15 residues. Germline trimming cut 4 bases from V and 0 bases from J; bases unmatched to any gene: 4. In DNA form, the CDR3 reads TGTGCTAGTGGTTCCGGGGGGGCCTACCAAGAGACCCAGTACTTC. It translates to CASGSGGAYQETQYF.

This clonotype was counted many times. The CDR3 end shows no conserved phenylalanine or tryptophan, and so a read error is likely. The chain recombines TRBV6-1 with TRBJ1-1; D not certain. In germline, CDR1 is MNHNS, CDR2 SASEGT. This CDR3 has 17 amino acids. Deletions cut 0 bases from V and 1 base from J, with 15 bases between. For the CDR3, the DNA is TGTGCCAGCAGTGAAGCAGGTTGGGATGAGGGGAACACTGAAGCTTTCTCT. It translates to CASSEAGWDEGNTEAFS.

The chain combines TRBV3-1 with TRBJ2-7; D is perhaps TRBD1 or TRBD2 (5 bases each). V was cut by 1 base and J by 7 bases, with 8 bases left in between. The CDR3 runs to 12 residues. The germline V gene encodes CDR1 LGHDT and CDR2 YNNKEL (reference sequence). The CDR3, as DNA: TGTGCCAGCAGCCAAGGGGACGGTGAGCAGTACTTC. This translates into CASSQGDGEQYF.

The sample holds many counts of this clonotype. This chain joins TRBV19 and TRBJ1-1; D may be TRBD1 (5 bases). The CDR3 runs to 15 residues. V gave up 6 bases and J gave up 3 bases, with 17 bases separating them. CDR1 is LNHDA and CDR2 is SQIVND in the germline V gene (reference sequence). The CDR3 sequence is CASRWGSGPDTEAFF. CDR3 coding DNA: TGTGCCAGTAGATGGGGGTCGGGGCCGGACACTGAAGCTTTCTTT.

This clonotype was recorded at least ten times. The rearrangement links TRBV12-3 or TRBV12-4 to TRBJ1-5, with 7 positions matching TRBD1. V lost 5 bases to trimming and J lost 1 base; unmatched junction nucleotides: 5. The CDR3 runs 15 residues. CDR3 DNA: TGTGCCAGCAGTAACAGGGGCCGAAGCAATCAGCCCCAGCATTTT. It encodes CASSNRGRSNQPQHF.

The CDR3 nucleotides are TGTGCCAGCAGTGAAGATGGTAGCGGGGGGGCGTGGAAGACCCAGTACTTC. Amino acid sequence: CASSEDGSGGAWKTQYF. The chain employs TRBV6-1 and TRBJ2-5, with 11 bases identical to TRBD2. This CDR3 is built from 17 residues. V trimming: 1 base; J trimming: 6 bases; junction bases outside the gene matches: 10. Germline-derived CDR1 and CDR2 are MNHNS and SASEGT.

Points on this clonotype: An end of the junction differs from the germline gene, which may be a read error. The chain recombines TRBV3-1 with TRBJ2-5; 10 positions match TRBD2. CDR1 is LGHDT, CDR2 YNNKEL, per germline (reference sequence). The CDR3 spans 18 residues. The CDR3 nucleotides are TGTGCCAGCAACCAAGAACCGCCTCCGGGACTAGCGCGAGAGACCCAGTACTTC. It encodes CASNQEPPPGLARETQYF.

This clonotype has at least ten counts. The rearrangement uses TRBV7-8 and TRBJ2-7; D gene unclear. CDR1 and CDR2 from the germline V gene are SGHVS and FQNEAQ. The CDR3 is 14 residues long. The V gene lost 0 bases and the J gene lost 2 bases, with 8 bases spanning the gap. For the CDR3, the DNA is TGTGCCAGCAGCTTAGCGCCTACAGCCTACGAGCAGTACTTC. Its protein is CASSLAPTAYEQYF.

CDR3 coding DNA: TGTGCCAGCAGTGAAGCGGGGTCAGGTACTCCCTACGAGCAGTACTTC. This encodes CASSEAGSGTPYEQYF. This sequence joins TRBV6-1 and TRBJ2-7; D is uncertain. Germline V lookup: CDR1 MNHNS, CDR2 SASEGT. V shed 0 bases and J shed 2 bases, with 14 bases lying between them. CDR3 length equals 16 residues.

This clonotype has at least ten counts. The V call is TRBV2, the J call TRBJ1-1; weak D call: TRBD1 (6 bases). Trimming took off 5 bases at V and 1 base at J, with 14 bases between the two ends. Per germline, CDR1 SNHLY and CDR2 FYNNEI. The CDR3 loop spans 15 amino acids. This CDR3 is CASSPRQGWNTEAFF. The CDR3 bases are TGTGCCAGCAGTCCCCGTCAGGGGTGGAACACTGAAGCTTTCTTT.

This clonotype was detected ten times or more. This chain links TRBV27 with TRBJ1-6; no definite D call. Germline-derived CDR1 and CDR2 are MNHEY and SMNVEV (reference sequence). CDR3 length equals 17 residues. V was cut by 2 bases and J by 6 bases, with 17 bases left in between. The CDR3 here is CASSLALTGLPNSPLHF. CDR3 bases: TGTGCCAGCAGTTTAGCACTAACGGGCCTCCCTAATTCACCCCTCCACTTT.

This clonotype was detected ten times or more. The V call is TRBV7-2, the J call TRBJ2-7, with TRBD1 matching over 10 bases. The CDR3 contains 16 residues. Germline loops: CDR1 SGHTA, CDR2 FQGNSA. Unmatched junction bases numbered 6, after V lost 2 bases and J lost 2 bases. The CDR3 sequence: CASSLSGQGRTYEQYF. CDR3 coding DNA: TGTGCCAGCAGCTTATCGGGACAGGGGCGGACCTACGAGCAGTACTTC.

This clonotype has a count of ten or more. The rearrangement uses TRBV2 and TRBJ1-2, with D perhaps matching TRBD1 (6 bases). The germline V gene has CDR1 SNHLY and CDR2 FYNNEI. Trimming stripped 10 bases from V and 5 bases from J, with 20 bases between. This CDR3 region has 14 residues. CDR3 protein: CANTGRTAEYGYTF. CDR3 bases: TGTGCCAATACTGGACGGACAGCCGAATATGGCTACACCTTC.

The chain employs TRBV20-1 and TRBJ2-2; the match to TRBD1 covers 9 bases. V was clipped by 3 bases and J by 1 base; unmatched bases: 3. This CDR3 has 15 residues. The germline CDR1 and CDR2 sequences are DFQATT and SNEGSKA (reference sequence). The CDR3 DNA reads TGCAGTGCTAGCGGGACAGGGTTGAACACCGGGGAGCTGTTTTTT. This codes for CSASGTGLNTGELFF.

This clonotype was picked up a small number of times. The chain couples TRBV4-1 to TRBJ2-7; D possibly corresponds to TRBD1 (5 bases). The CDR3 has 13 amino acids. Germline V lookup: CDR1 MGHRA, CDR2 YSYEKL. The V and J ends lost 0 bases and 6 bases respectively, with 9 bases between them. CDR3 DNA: TGCGCCAGCAGCCAAGAAAAGGGGTTCGAGCAGTACTTC. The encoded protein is CASSQEKGFEQYF.

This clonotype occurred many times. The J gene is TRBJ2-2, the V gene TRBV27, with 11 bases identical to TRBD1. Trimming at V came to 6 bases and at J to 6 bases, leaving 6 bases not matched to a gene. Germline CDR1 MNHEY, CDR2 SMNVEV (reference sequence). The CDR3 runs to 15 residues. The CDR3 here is CASRPLGQGAGELFF. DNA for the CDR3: TGTGCCAGCAGACCCTTGGGACAGGGGGCCGGGGAGCTGTTTTTT.

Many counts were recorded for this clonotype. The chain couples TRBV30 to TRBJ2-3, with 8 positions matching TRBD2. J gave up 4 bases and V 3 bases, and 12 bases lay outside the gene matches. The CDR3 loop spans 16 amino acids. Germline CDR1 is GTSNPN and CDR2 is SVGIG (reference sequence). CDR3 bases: TGTGCCTGGAGCCCCATAGGCGGGAGGAGGTCAGATACGCAGTATTTT. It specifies CAWSPIGGRRSDTQYF.

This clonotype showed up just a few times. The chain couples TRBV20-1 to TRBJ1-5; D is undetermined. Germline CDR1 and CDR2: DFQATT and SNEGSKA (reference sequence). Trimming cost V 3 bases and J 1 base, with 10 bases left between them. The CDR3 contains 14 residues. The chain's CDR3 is CSARTSISNQPQHF. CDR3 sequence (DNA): TGCAGTGCTAGGACGTCTATAAGCAATCAGCCCCAGCATTTT.

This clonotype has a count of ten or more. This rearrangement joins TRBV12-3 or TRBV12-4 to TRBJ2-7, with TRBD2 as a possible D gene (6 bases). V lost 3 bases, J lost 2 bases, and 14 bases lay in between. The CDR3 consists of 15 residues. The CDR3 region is CASSFISGTPYEQYF. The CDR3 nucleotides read TGTGCCAGCAGTTTTATCTCCGGGACTCCCTACGAGCAGTACTTC.